Following are 31 T cell receptor beta chains from one sample sequenced in a study of T-cell memory formation after mild COVID-19. TCRdb processed the 5' RACE reads anew with MiXCR; each CDR3 protein has one entry. The profile shows some 200,000 distinct CDR3 sequences, 9.5% of them singletons. Sequenced: PBMCs or a T cell subset sorted from them (not recorded which). The origin of the receptors is a man between 18 and 35 years old who had mild COVID-19 (a few samples of this study predate the infection). Cell type and time point are not known.

This clonotype has a count of ten or more. The chain joins TRBV7-2 to TRBJ2-1; perhaps TRBD2 as D (5 bases). V was pared by 5 bases and J by 9 bases, with 11 bases between. The CDR3 sequence is 12 residues long. From germline, CDR1 is SGHTA and CDR2 FQGNSA. The CDR3 loop is CASSPSLAEQFF. DNA of the CDR3: TGTGCCAGCAGCCCTAGCCTTGCTGAGCAGTTCTTC.

This chain's CDR3 is CASSEQGHPNQPQHF. The CDR3 region has the DNA TGTGCCAGCAGTGAACAGGGACACCCCAATCAGCCCCAGCATTTT. This sequence joins TRBV2 and TRBJ1-5; D may be TRBD1 (6 bases). This CDR3 spans 15 amino acids. Trimming removed 2 bases from V and 3 bases from J, with 11 bases in between. Germline V gene sequence: CDR1 SNHLY, CDR2 FYNNEI.

The CDR3: CASSQVQGHRTEAFF. In nucleotides, the CDR3 is TGCGCCAGCAGCCAAGTTCAGGGGCACCGGACTGAAGCTTTCTTT. The chain is built from TRBV4-1 and TRBJ1-1; D may be TRBD1 (6 bases). V lost 1 base and J 5 bases, leaving 14 bases between the germline ends. The CDR3 runs 15 residues. Germline V lookup: CDR1 MGHRA, CDR2 YSYEKL.

The rearrangement uses TRBV4-3 and TRBJ2-3; perhaps TRBD2 as D (5 bases). The CDR3 is 13 amino acids. From germline, CDR1 is LGHNA and CDR2 YSLEER. V lost 2 bases and J 3 bases, leaving 6 bases between the germline ends. The CDR3 region is CASSQRGTDTQYF. In DNA form, the CDR3 reads TGCGCCAGCAGCCAAAGAGGGACAGATACGCAGTATTTT.

This clonotype was seen only a few times. The rearrangement joins TRBV3-1 to TRBJ2-5; D unclear. V was shortened by 0 bases and J by 9 bases, with 5 bases between the two germline ends. Per germline, CDR1 LGHDT and CDR2 YNNKEL (reference sequence). The CDR3 is 11 amino acids. The CDR3 reads CASSQEVPQYF. CDR3 in DNA: TGTGCCAGCAGCCAAGAGGTTCCCCAGTACTTC.

V usage is TRBV5-1 and J usage is TRBJ2-5; no clear D gene. The ends were cut back, 7 bases at V and 4 bases at J, with 17 bases in the middle. Germline CDR1 SGHRS, CDR2 YFSETQ. The CDR3 has 14 amino acids. The CDR3 nucleotides are TGCGCCAGCTCCGGTATGGCTTTTCTAGAGACCCAGTACTTC. It is translated as CASSGMAFLETQYF.

The chain has TRBV7-2 and TRBJ2-7; D gene uncertain. CDR3 length: 13 residues. CDR1 is SGHTA and CDR2 is FQGNSA in the germline V gene. V was shortened by 3 bases and J by 7 bases, with 13 bases between the two germline ends. Here the CDR3 DNA reads TGTGCCAGCAGCTTTTTAGCACGGCAAGAGCAGTACTTC. It is translated as CASSFLARQEQYF.

This clonotype showed up just a few times. The J gene is TRBJ2-1, the V gene TRBV5-1; D is possibly TRBD1 (6 bases). V lost 4 bases and J 4 bases, leaving 15 bases between the germline ends. Germline-derived CDR1 and CDR2 are SGHRS and YFSETQ. The CDR3 extends over 15 amino acids. The CDR3, as DNA: TGCGCCAGCAGCCGTAGCCCAGGACAGTACAATGAGCAGTTCTTC. Encoded protein: CASSRSPGQYNEQFF.

The chain carries TRBV7-8 and TRBJ2-7; D unclear. CDR1 SGHVS and CDR2 FQNEAQ come from the germline V gene. CDR3 length equals 11 residues. V was cut by 7 bases and J by 5 bases, with 9 bases left in between. DNA of the CDR3: TGTGCCAGCACCTCATGGGACGAGCAGTACTTC. This encodes CASTSWDEQYF. The whole variable domain, remainder taken from reference TRBV7-8 and TRBJ2-7, is GAGVSQSPRYKVAKRGQDVALRCDPISGHVSLFWYQQALGQGPEFLTYFQNEAQLDKSGLPSDRFFAERPEGSVSTLKIQRTQQEDSAVYLCASTSWDEQYFGPGTRLTVT.

This clonotype has a count of ten or more. J is TRBJ2-7 and V is TRBV2, with D perhaps matching TRBD2 (6 bases). Germline-derived CDR1 and CDR2 are SNHLY and FYNNEI. This CDR3 comprises 13 residues. The V end lost 6 bases, the J end lost 5 bases, and 14 bases lay between the germline ends. In DNA, the CDR3 is TGTGCCAGCAGGTTCGGGGGAGTCCACGAGCAGTACTTC. Its translation is CASRFGGVHEQYF.

This rearrangement joins TRBV6-5 to TRBJ2-6; D perhaps matches TRBD2 (5 bases). Germline V gene lookup returns CDR1 MNHEY and CDR2 SVGAGI. V shed 6 bases and J shed 2 bases, with 11 bases lying between them. CDR3 length: 15 residues. CDR3 sequence (DNA): TGTGCCAGCAGAGATTCCGGGGCTGGGGCCAACGTCCTGACTTTC. Residues: CASRDSGAGANVLTF.

This chain uses TRBV20-1 with TRBJ2-2; D remains unclear. CDR1 and CDR2 from the germline V gene are DFQATT and SNEGSKA (reference sequence). The CDR3 extends over 14 amino acids. V gave up 0 bases and J gave up 5 bases, with 10 bases separating them. The CDR3 is CSARDHFTTGELFF. The CDR3 bases are TGCAGTGCTAGAGATCACTTCACTACCGGGGAGCTGTTTTTT.

This clonotype was observed once. The J gene is TRBJ1-1, the V gene TRBV29-1; D gene ambiguous. The ends were cut back, 7 bases at V and 1 base at J, with 13 bases in the middle. The germline gives CDR1 SQVTM, CDR2 ANQGSEA. The CDR3 is 13 residues long. The CDR3 DNA reads TGCAGCGCCCTCGTAGGAACGAACACTGAAGCTTTCTTT. This sequence encodes CSALVGTNTEAFF.

This clonotype was found a few times. The genes are TRBV12-3 or TRBV12-4 and TRBJ1-3; tentative D call: TRBD1 (6 bases). With 10 bases removed from V and 1 base from J, the gap between germline ends came to 14 bases. The CDR3 is 14 residues long. CDR3 amino acids: CATKTGLSGNTIYF. CDR3 bases: TGTGCCACAAAAACAGGGTTATCTGGAAACACCATATATTTT.

The J gene is TRBJ2-6, the V gene TRBV10-1; D is ambiguous. The ends were cut back, 2 bases at V and 2 bases at J, with 1 base in the middle. This CDR3 has 13 residues. From germline, CDR1 is WNHNN and CDR2 SYGVQD (reference sequence). The DNA for the CDR3 is TGCGCCAGCAGTGAGGCTGGGGCCAACGTCCTGACTTTC. This codes for CASSEAGANVLTF.

The rearrangement joins TRBV30 to TRBJ1-1; possible D gene TRBD1, 5 bases. Germline-derived CDR1 and CDR2 are GTSNPN and SVGIG (reference sequence). V was clipped by 2 bases and J by 5 bases, with 18 bases between them. This CDR3 region has 15 residues. The CDR3 loop is CAWSRIGSRGTEAFF. In DNA form, the CDR3 reads TGTGCCTGGAGTCGGATCGGGTCACGGGGGACTGAAGCTTTCTTT. The entire variable domain, with the rest obtained from reference TRBV30 and TRBJ1-1, is as follows: SQTIHQWPATLVQPVGSPLSLECTVEGTSNPNLYWYRQAAGRGLQLLFYSVGIGQISSEVPQNLSASRPQDRQFILSSKKLLLSDSGFYLCAWSRIGSRGTEAFFGQGTRLTVV.

The chain has TRBV5-4 and TRBJ2-5; D possibly corresponds to TRBD2 (6 bases). The V gene's germline CDR1 is SGHNT and CDR2 YYREEE (reference sequence). The CDR3 consists of 16 residues. V lost 5 bases to trimming and J lost 4 bases, with 21 bases between them. CDR3 DNA: TGTGCCAGCAGGGAGAGGTCTACTAGCCCCCCAGAGACCCAGTACTTC. Translation gives CASRERSTSPPETQYF.

This clonotype occurred a few times. J is TRBJ2-3 and V is TRBV5-1, with a tentative D call TRBD2 (5 bases). CDR1 and CDR2 (germline): SGHRS, YFSETQ. The germline V and J ends were trimmed by 0 bases and 5 bases, with 19 bases remaining between them. The CDR3 consists of 17 residues. The CDR3 sequence: CASSLADEGAPKDTQYF. CDR3 coding DNA: TGCGCCAGCAGCTTGGCCGATGAGGGTGCCCCCAAAGATACGCAGTATTTT.

This clonotype has a handful of counts. This chain joins TRBV19 and TRBJ2-4; no clear D. CDR1 and CDR2 from the germline V gene are LNHDA and SQIVND (reference sequence). V lost 9 bases and J lost 0, with 9 bases in between. The length of the CDR3 is 13 residues. The CDR3, as DNA: TGTGCCAGCCGAGACCTAGCCAAAAACATTCAGTACTTC. Amino acid sequence: CASRDLAKNIQYF.

This clonotype appeared many times. The V and J genes are TRBV29-1 and TRBJ1-1; 11 positions match TRBD1. V lost 6 bases and J lost 0; bases outside the gene matches: 15. The CDR3 runs 18 residues. Per germline, CDR1 SQVTM and CDR2 ANQGSEA. The CDR3 coding sequence is TGCAGCGTGGGACAGGGGGTTTCTCTACGGACGATGAACACTGAAGCTTTCTTT. Its translation is CSVGQGVSLRTMNTEAFF.

This clonotype was seen more than once but under ten times. V and J are TRBV6-5 and TRBJ2-6; D gene unclear. Germline lookup yields CDR1 MNHEY and CDR2 SVGAGI. V shed 0 bases and J shed 2 bases, with 5 bases lying between them. The CDR3 is 15 amino acids. This CDR3 reads CASSYSRTGANVLTF. CDR3 DNA: TGTGCCAGCAGTTACTCACGGACTGGGGCCAACGTCCTGACTTTC.

Only a few counts were recorded for this clonotype. The V and J genes are TRBV4-3 and TRBJ1-2, with TRBD1 identical over 12 bases. The CDR3 has 14 amino acids. Germline CDR1 reads LGHNA; CDR2 reads YSLEER. The J segment lost 7 bases and the V segment lost 4 bases, leaving 4 bases of the junction unmatched. The CDR3 reads CASSPVGQGAGYTF. CDR3 coding DNA: TGCGCCAGCAGCCCAGTGGGACAGGGGGCTGGCTACACCTTC.

In this sample, this clonotype turned up a few times. This chain connects TRBV20-1 to TRBJ2-2; the D gene is possibly TRBD2 (5 bases). The CDR3 totals 15 residues. Per the germline V gene, CDR1 is DFQATT and CDR2 is SNEGSKA (reference sequence). Trimming pared 5 bases from V and 0 bases from J, leaving 13 bases between. CDR3 residues: CSAPTGTANTGELFF. The CDR3 DNA follows: TGCAGTGCTCCTACGGGAACAGCGAACACCGGGGAGCTGTTTTTT.

This chain joins TRBV7-2 and TRBJ1-1; D is ambiguous. Germline V gives CDR1 SGHTA, CDR2 FQGNSA. Deletions cut 5 bases from V and 5 bases from J, with 12 bases between. The CDR3 is 13 residues long. The CDR3 protein is CASSPNGGTEAFF. Here the CDR3 DNA reads TGTGCCAGCAGCCCGAATGGCGGAACTGAAGCTTTCTTT.

The CDR3 is CSAKRTARSSYNSPLHF. The CDR3 DNA reads as TGCAGTGCTAAGCGGACGGCCAGAAGCTCCTATAATTCACCCCTCCACTTT. The chain is built from TRBV20-1 and TRBJ1-6; D is uncertain. Germline CDR1 is DFQATT and CDR2 is SNEGSKA (reference sequence). Trimming pared 4 bases from V and 0 bases from J, leaving 16 bases between. CDR3 length equals 17 residues.

This clonotype was picked up a small number of times. The chain recombines TRBV7-2 with TRBJ2-1, with 12 bases lining up with TRBD2. The CDR3 spans 18 residues. Germline V CDR1 and CDR2: SGHTA, FQGNSA. Germline trimming cut 1 base from V and 3 bases from J; bases unmatched to any gene: 7. CDR3: CASSLVASGGAVYNEQFF. Here the CDR3 DNA reads TGTGCCAGCAGCTTAGTGGCTAGCGGGGGGGCGGTCTACAATGAGCAGTTCTTC.

The chain couples TRBV4-2 to TRBJ2-7; no reliable D call. Germline CDR1 LGHNA, CDR2 YNFKEQ. The CDR3 is 13 residues long. The V gene lost 0 bases and the J gene lost 9 bases, with 12 bases spanning the gap. The DNA for the CDR3 is TGTGCCAGCAGCCAAGAGGCGATAAGTGGGCAGTACTTC. It yields the protein CASSQEAISGQYF.

The chain joins TRBV27 to TRBJ2-7; no clear D gene. V lost 5 bases and J 3 bases, leaving 17 bases between the germline ends. In germline, CDR1 is MNHEY, CDR2 SMNVEV (reference sequence). The CDR3 is 15 amino acids. Written as DNA, the CDR3 is TGTGCCAGCAGTCCGACGGCAGAGGATGACTACGAGCAGTACGTC. This codes for CASSPTAEDDYEQYV.

This clonotype has only a few counts. The chain carries TRBV6-5 and TRBJ2-5, with D tentatively TRBD2 (5 bases). This CDR3 has 12 residues. Germline V gene sequence: CDR1 MNHEY, CDR2 SVGAGI. V lost 6 bases, J lost 4 bases, and 9 bases lay in between. The DNA of the CDR3 is TGTGCCAGCAGCACTAGTGTAGAGACCCAGTACTTC. This sequence encodes CASSTSVETQYF.

The rearrangement joins TRBV5-1 to TRBJ2-2; 9 positions match TRBD1. The CDR3 covers 15 residues. Germline-derived CDR1 and CDR2 are SGHRS and YFSETQ. V gave up 4 bases and J gave up 4 bases; unmatched junction bases: 5. CDR3 coding DNA: TGCGCCAGCAGCCAAGGGACAGGGATCACCGGGGAGCTGTTTTTT. Encoded protein: CASSQGTGITGELFF.

At least ten counts were recorded for this clonotype. This chain uses TRBV5-1 with TRBJ2-1, with D unclear. The CDR3 has 14 residues. Trimming shortened V by 4 bases and J by 2 bases, and 10 bases separated the two germline ends. In germline, CDR1 is SGHRS, CDR2 YFSETQ. CDR3 DNA sequence: TGCGCCAGCAGCCCCCCCGGAGCCTACAATGAGCAGTTCTTC. Translating gives CASSPPGAYNEQFF.